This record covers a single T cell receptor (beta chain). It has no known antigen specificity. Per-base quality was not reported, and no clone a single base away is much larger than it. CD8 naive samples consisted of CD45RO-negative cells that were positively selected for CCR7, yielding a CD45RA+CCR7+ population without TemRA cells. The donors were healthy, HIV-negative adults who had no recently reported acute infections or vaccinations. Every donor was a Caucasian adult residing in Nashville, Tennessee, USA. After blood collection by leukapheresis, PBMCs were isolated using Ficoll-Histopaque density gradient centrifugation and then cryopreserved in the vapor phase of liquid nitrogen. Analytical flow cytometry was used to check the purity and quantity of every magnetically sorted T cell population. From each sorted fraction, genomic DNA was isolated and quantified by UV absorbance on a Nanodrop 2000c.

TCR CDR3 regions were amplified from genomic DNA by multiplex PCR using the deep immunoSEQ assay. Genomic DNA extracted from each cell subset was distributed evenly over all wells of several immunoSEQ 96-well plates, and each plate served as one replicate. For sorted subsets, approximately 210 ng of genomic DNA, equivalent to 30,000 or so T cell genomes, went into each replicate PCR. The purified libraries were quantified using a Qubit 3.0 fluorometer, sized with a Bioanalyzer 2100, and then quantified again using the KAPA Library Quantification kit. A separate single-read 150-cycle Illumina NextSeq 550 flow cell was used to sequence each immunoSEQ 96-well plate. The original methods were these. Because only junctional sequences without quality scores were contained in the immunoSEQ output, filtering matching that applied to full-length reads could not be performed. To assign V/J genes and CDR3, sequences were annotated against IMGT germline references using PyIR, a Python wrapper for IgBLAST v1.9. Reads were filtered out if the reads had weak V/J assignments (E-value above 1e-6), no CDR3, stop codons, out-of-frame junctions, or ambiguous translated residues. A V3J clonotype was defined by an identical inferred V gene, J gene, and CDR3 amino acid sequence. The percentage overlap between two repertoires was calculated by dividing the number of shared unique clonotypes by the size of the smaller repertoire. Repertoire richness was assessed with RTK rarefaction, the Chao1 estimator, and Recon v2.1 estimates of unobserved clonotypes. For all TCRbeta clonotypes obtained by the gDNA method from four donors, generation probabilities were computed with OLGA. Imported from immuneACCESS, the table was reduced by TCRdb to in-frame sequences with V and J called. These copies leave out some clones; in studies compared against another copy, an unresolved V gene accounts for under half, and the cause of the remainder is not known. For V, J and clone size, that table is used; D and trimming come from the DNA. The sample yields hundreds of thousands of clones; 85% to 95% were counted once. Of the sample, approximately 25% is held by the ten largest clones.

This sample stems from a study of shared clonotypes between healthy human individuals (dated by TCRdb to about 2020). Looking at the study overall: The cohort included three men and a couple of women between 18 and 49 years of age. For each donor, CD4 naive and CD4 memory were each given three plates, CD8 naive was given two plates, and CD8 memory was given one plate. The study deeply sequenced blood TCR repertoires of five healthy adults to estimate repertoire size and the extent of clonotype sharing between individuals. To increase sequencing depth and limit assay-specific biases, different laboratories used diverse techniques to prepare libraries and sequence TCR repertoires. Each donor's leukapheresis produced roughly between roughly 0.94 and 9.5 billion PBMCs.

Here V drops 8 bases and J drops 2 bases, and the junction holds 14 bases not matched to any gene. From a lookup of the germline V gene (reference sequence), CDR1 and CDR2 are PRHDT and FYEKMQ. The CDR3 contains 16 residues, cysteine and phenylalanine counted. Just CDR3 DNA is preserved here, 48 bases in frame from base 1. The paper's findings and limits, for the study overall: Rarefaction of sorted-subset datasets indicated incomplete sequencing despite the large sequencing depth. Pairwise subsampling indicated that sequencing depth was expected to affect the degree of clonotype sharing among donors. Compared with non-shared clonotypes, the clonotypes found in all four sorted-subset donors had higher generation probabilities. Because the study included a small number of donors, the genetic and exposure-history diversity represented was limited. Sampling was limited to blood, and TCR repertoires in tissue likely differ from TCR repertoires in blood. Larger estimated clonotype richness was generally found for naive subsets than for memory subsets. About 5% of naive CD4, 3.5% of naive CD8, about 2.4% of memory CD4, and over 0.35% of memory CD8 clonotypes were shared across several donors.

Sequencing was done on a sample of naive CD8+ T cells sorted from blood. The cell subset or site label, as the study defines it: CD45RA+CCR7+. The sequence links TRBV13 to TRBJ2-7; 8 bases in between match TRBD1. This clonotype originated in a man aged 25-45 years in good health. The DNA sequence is TGTGCCAGCGCTCTTGACAGGGGTGGCAGGGCCTACGAGCAGTACTTC. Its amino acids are CASALDRGGRAYEQYF.